This TCR beta chain was recorded in a study of blood T cell repertoires in COVID-19. Study-level information: Material from acute and convalescent COVID-19 was sourced from the United States, Italy and Spain.

In the source study's methods: Quantification of nucleated cells was approximated via reference gene primer amplification. The protocol was immunoSEQ multiplex PCR, while the TCRdb copy is restricted to in-frame clones and leaves out a portion. The D gene and trimming were derived from the DNA, and the V and J assignments and clone size from that table. The sample consists of 200,000 or so clones, about 88% of them appearing once. This CDR3 region has 14 residues. V gave up 7 bases and J gave up 2 bases, with 17 bases separating them. Germline V lookup: CDR1 GTSNPN, CDR2 SVGIG (reference sequence). The receptor was derived from a man between 65 and 85 years old with active or convalescent COVID-19. Sequenced sample: peripheral blood. This chain connects TRBV30 to TRBJ1-1; possible D gene TRBD1, 5 bases. CDR3 bases: TGTGCCTCAGGGCTGGAACACAGAAACACTGAAGCTTTCTTT. Its protein is CASGLEHRNTEAFF.